This T cell receptor (beta chain) is drawn from a study of shared clonotypes between healthy human individuals (dated by TCRdb to about 2020). Study-level background: Three men and a couple of women, aged 18 to 49 years, made up the cohort. Libraries were prepared and TCR repertoires were sequenced by different laboratories using diverse techniques, in order to increase sequencing depth and limit assay-specific biases. For each donor, three plates each were used for CD4 naive and CD4 memory, two plates were used for CD8 naive, and one plate was used for CD8 memory. To estimate repertoire size and how much clonotype sharing occurs between individuals, the study deeply sequenced the blood TCR repertoires of 5 or 6 healthy adults. Per donor, leukapheresis produced somewhere between about 0.8 and 9 billion PBMCs. Broad study findings and their caveats: Sharing across four donors was observed for about 5% of naive CD4, around 3.5% of naive CD8, 2% to 2.5% of memory CD4, and around 0.42% of memory CD8 clonotypes. Incomplete sequencing was indicated by rarefaction of sorted-subset datasets, despite the large sequencing depth. Clonotypes shared by all four sorted-subset donors showed higher generation probabilities than non-shared clonotypes. Naive subsets generally had larger estimated clonotype richness than memory subsets. The genetic and exposure-history diversity represented was limited by the small number of donors. Sampling was restricted to blood, and TCR repertoires in tissue are likely to differ from TCR repertoires in blood. Pairwise subsampling indicated that sequencing depth was expected to affect the degree of clonotype sharing among donors.

Using the deep immunoSEQ assay, multiplex PCR amplified TCR CDR3 regions from genomic DNA. Extracted genomic DNA from each cell subset was spread evenly across all wells of several immunoSEQ 96-well plates, with each plate serving as a replicate. Each replicate PCR for sorted subsets received around 200 ng genomic DNA, equal to around 32,000 T cell genomes. Purified libraries were measured with a Qubit 3.0 fluorometer, size-checked on a Bioanalyzer 2100, and measured again with the KAPA Library Quantification kit. Every immunoSEQ 96-well plate was sequenced on a separate single-read 150-cycle Illumina NextSeq 550 flow cell. The paper's data handling went like this. Because only junctional sequences without quality scores were contained in the immunoSEQ output, filtering matching that applied to full-length reads could not be performed. Sequences were annotated with PyIR, a Python wrapper for IgBLAST v1.9, using IMGT germline references to assign V/J genes and CDR3. Reads with weak V/J assignments (E-value above 1e-6), missing CDR3, stop codons, out-of-frame junctions, or ambiguous translated residues were removed. V3J clonotypes were defined by identical inferred V gene, J gene, and CDR3 amino acid sequence. Percentage overlap between repertoires was computed as shared unique clonotypes divided by the size of the smaller repertoire. RTK rarefaction, the Chao1 estimator, and Recon v2.1 estimates of unobserved clonotypes were used to assess repertoire richness. Generation probabilities for all TCRbeta clonotypes obtained by the gDNA method from a handful of donors were computed using OLGA. TCRdb retrieved this table from immuneACCESS and kept in-frame rearrangements only. Not all clones are present; in checked studies, unresolved V genes account for under half, and no reason is known for the remainder. Clone size and V and J calls were adopted from that table, with D and trimming inferred from the DNA. The sample table lists more than 2,000,000 clones, approximately 95% of them with a count of one. The ten largest clones represent under 0.45% of the sample.

From the cysteine up to the phenylalanine, the CDR3 has a length of 15 residues. The sequence is cut down to CDR3 DNA, 45 bases in frame from base 1. Trimming takes 2 bases from V and 6 bases from J, and the germline ends sit 17 bases apart. Taken from the germline V gene, the CDR1 and CDR2 loops are MDHEN and SYDVKM. The donors were healthy, HIV-negative adults who had no recently reported acute infections or vaccinations. Every donor was a Caucasian adult residing in Nashville, Tennessee, USA. Magnetic negative selection was used to enrich CD4+ T cells, after which naive cells were positively selected on CD45RA and the negative fraction became the memory subset. After blood collection by leukapheresis, PBMCs were isolated using Ficoll-Histopaque density gradient centrifugation and then cryopreserved in the vapor phase of liquid nitrogen. Purity and quantity of every magnetically sorted T cell population were checked by analytical flow cytometry. Each sorted fraction had its genomic DNA isolated and then quantified by UV absorbance on a Nanodrop 2000c.

As regards this clone: Its antigen is not yet known. No base qualities exist here, and no much larger clone lies one base off it.

The sequenced sample consisted of naive CD4+ T cells from PBMCs. The intended sense of this specimen's cell subset or site label: CD45RA+ positively selected. This TCR came from a man aged 18 to 30 in good health. Some clones in this sample may be carry-over from other donors' samples. This chain joins TRBV28 to TRBJ2-7; a tentative D match to TRBD1 spans 6 bases. The CDR3 sequence is CASSLRGFARGEQYF. The nucleotides read TGTGCCAGCAGTTTACGGGGATTCGCCAGGGGCGAGCAGTACTTC.